Shown below are 30 T cell receptor beta chains from a single sample sequenced in a study of cytotoxic CD8 clonotypes in ibrutinib-treated CLL. Libraries were prepared by immunoSEQ multiplex PCR; TCRdb keeps only in-frame clonotypes and omits some of them. The table shows approximately 200,000 clones, with around 70% occurring only once. This material consisted of PBMCs, taken after 24 months of ibrutinib treatment. All receptors come from a human donor with chronic lymphocytic leukemia.

This chain links TRBV18 with TRBJ1-2; 11 nucleotides match TRBD1. The CDR3 runs 16 residues. The V gene end was trimmed by 5 bases and the J gene end by 8 bases; junction bases not matched to a gene: 13. The germline CDR1 and CDR2 sequences are KGHSH and LQKENI. For the CDR3, the DNA is TGTGCCAGCTCAAACTCGGACAGGGGGCCCCCTTACGGCTACACCTTC. The encoded protein is CASSNSDRGPPYGYTF. Based on the CDR3 plus reference TRBV18 and TRBJ1-2, the full variable domain is NAGVMQNPRHLVRRRGQEARLRCSPMKGHSHVYWYRQLPEEGLKFMVYLQKENIIDESGMPKERFSAEFPKEGPSILRIQQVVRGDSAAYFCASSNSDRGPPYGYTFGSGTRLTVV.

This chain connects TRBV19 to TRBJ1-2; D unresolved. The CDR3 extends over 14 amino acids. Trimming pared 3 bases from V and 7 bases from J, leaving 15 bases between. From germline, CDR1 is LNHDA and CDR2 SQIVND (reference sequence). CDR3 DNA: TGTGCCAGTAGTATGGAGCCGGGGATCGCTGGCTACACCTTC. Protein product: CASSMEPGIAGYTF.

This sequence joins TRBV5-4 and TRBJ1-1; a possible D gene is TRBD1 (6 bases). Germline CDR1 and CDR2: SGHNT and YYREEE (reference sequence). Trimming stripped 4 bases from V and 0 bases from J, with 13 bases between. This CDR3 is built from 15 residues. The CDR3 DNA reads as TGTGCCAGCAGCGGAGGGGACAAGATGAACACTGAAGCTTTCTTT. Translating gives CASSGGDKMNTEAFF.

J is TRBJ1-1 and V is TRBV6-1; a weak D match, TRBD1 (5 bases). The germline V gene encodes CDR1 MNHNS and CDR2 SASEGT. The V end lost 2 bases, the J end lost 5 bases, and 15 bases lay between the germline ends. This CDR3 region has 15 residues. The CDR3 loop is CASSESTGWVTEAFF. Here the CDR3 DNA reads TGTGCCAGCAGTGAATCCACAGGATGGGTGACTGAAGCTTTCTTT.

The CDR3 loop reads CASSLGTGGTDTQYF. CDR3 DNA: TGTGCCAGCAGCCTGGGGACGGGGGGCACAGATACGCAGTATTTT. J is TRBJ2-3 and V is TRBV6-5; D is possibly TRBD2 (6 bases). From germline, CDR1 is MNHEY and CDR2 SVGAGI. The V end was cut by 6 bases, the J end by 1 base, with 14 bases between. The CDR3 sequence is 15 residues long.

This chain links TRBV5-6 with TRBJ2-5; D possibly corresponds to TRBD2 (5 bases). The germline V gene encodes CDR1 SGHDT and CDR2 YYEEEE. The CDR3 spans 15 residues. Trimming pared 4 bases from V and 7 bases from J, leaving 20 bases between. The CDR3 loop reads CASSTRLGPAGTQYF. CDR3 bases: TGTGCCAGCAGCACTCGGTTGGGCCCCGCGGGGACCCAGTACTTC.

This CDR3 reads CASSTNANTEAFF. The CDR3 nucleotides are TGTGCCAGCAGTACGAACGCGAACACTGAAGCTTTCTTT. V gene TRBV9 combines with J gene TRBJ1-1, with D unresolved. This CDR3 has 13 amino acids. V was pared by 5 bases and J by 1 base, with 9 bases between. Germline CDR1 reads SGDLS; CDR2 reads YYNGEE. Full variable domain (remainder filled in from reference TRBV9 and TRBJ1-1): DSGVTQTPKHLITATGQRVTLRCSPRSGDLSVYWYQQSLDQGLQFLIQYYNGEERAKGNILERFSAQQFPDLHSELNLSSLELGDSALYFCASSTNANTEAFFGQGTRLTVV.

This clone is a singleton in its sample. The rearrangement links TRBV10-2 to TRBJ2-2, with D maybe TRBD1 (6 bases). The CDR3 spans 15 residues. The V end was cut by 0 bases, the J end by 4 bases, with 9 bases between. Germline V lookup: CDR1 WSHSY, CDR2 SAAADI. As DNA, the CDR3 is TGCGCCAGCAGTGAGTCGGGGGCAGGCACCGGGGAGCTGTTTTTT. Encoded protein: CASSESGAGTGELFF.

The genes are TRBV5-6 and TRBJ2-3; D remains unclear. From germline, CDR1 is SGHDT and CDR2 YYEEEE. Between the trimmed V and J ends, which lost 4 bases and 0 bases, there was a span of 9 bases. The CDR3 is 14 residues long. CDR3 amino acids: CASSTTYSTDTQYF. For the CDR3, the DNA is TGTGCCAGCAGCACCACGTATAGCACAGATACGCAGTATTTT.

This clone came up a few times. As DNA, the CDR3 is TGTGCCAGTAGTATATCTCTAGCGGCGAACACCGGGGAGCTGTTTTTT. It encodes CASSISLAANTGELFF. The chain links TRBV19 to TRBJ2-2; 7 bases agree with TRBD2. V lost 2 bases to trimming and J lost 0 bases; unmatched junction nucleotides: 3. The CDR3 length is 16 residues. The V gene's germline CDR1 is LNHDA and CDR2 SQIVND (reference sequence).

The V gene is TRBV9, the J gene TRBJ1-2; TRBD1 matches 7 bases. V shed 4 bases, J shed 3 bases, and the junction held 9 bases outside the gene matches. CDR1 is SGDLS and CDR2 is YYNGEE in the germline V gene. The CDR3 consists of 15 residues. DNA for the CDR3: TGTGCCAGCAGCCCGAGCCGGGACAGAGACTATGGCTACACCTTC. This codes for CASSPSRDRDYGYTF.

The table lists this clone with a few counts. This chain joins TRBV2 and TRBJ1-4; 7 bases line up with TRBD1. Trimming at V came to 6 bases and at J to 3 bases, leaving 10 bases not matched to a gene. The CDR3 has 16 residues. Germline V lookup: CDR1 SNHLY, CDR2 FYNNEI. Here the CDR3 reads CASSPGTASANEKLFF. DNA for the CDR3: TGTGCCAGCAGCCCCGGGACAGCATCCGCTAATGAAAAACTGTTTTTT. Full variable domain (remainder filled in from reference TRBV2 and TRBJ1-4): EPEVTQTPSHQVTQMGQEVILRCVPISNHLYFYWYRQILGQKVEFLVSFYNNEISEKSEIFDDQFSVERPDGSNFTLKIRSTKLEDSAMYFCASSPGTASANEKLFFGSGTQLSVL.

The count of this clone is one. The J gene is TRBJ2-7, the V gene TRBV4-3; D is uncertain. Trimming left V 0 bases short and J 3 bases short, with 15 bases between. The CDR3 is 16 residues long. The germline V gene encodes CDR1 LGHNA and CDR2 YSLEER. The chain's CDR3 is CASSQDAIRSLYEQYF. CDR3 nucleotides: TGCGCCAGCAGCCAAGATGCGATACGCAGTCTCTACGAGCAGTACTTC.

The rearrangement uses TRBV28 and TRBJ2-7, with 10 bases fitting TRBD2. Germline V lookup: CDR1 MDHEN, CDR2 SYDVKM. Trimming removed 2 bases from V and 5 bases from J; junction bases left unmatched: 9. This CDR3 has 16 amino acids. The CDR3 sequence: CASSLPSGSIIHEQYF. Here the CDR3 DNA reads TGTGCCAGCAGTTTACCTAGCGGGAGTATCATCCACGAGCAGTACTTC. The whole variable domain, filled in from reference TRBV28 and TRBJ2-7, reads DVKVTQSSRYLVKRTGEKVFLECVQDMDHENMFWYRQDPGLGLRLIYFSYDVKMKEKGDIPEGYSVSREKKERFSLILESASTNQTSMYLCASSLPSGSIIHEQYFGPGTRLTVT.

This clone was detected once. The chain is built from TRBV6-6 and TRBJ1-2; possibly TRBD1 for D (6 bases). The V end was cut by 5 bases, the J end by 4 bases, with 17 bases between. The CDR3 totals 15 residues. Germline-derived CDR1 and CDR2 are MNHNY and SVGAGI (reference sequence). The DNA of the CDR3 is TGTGCCAGCAGTACTCGGGACACCCACCCCTATGGCTACACCTTC. Protein product: CASSTRDTHPYGYTF.

This clone was seen a single time. V is TRBV11-1 and J is TRBJ1-1; D possibly corresponds to TRBD1 (5 bases). Germline V gene lookup returns CDR1 SGHAT and CDR2 FQDESV (reference sequence). V was trimmed by 2 bases and J by 0 bases, leaving 10 bases between them. There are 15 residues in the CDR3. DNA for the CDR3: TGTGCCAGCAGCTTAATCGACAGCTTGAACACTGAAGCTTTCTTT. It encodes CASSLIDSLNTEAFF.

The rearrangement uses TRBV28 and TRBJ2-5, with TRBD2 matching 7 bases. This CDR3 has 14 amino acids. The V gene end was trimmed by 8 bases and the J gene end by 5 bases; junction bases not matched to a gene: 11. Germline CDR1 reads MDHEN; CDR2 reads SYDVKM. The CDR3 spells CASQRGRAWETQYF. The CDR3 bases are TGTGCCAGCCAACGTGGGAGGGCCTGGGAGACCCAGTACTTC.

The chain has TRBV29-1 and TRBJ2-1; D is perhaps TRBD1 (6 bases). V gave up 6 bases and J gave up 4 bases, with 13 bases separating them. Germline CDR1 SQVTM, CDR2 ANQGSEA. This CDR3 comprises 13 residues. The CDR3 coding sequence is TGCAGCGTCCCGGACAGAGCGTACAATGAGCAGTTCTTC. Residues: CSVPDRAYNEQFF.

This sequence joins TRBV25-1 and TRBJ2-2, with unresolved D. Per the germline V gene, CDR1 is MGHDK and CDR2 is SYGVNS. V was cut by 2 bases and J by 3 bases, with 10 bases left in between. CDR3 length: 15 amino acids. CDR3 DNA: TGTGCCAGCAGTGAACTGGGCGAGTACACCGGGGAGCTGTTTTTT. Its protein product is CASSELGEYTGELFF. Looking up the rest from reference TRBV25-1 and TRBJ2-2 gives the full variable domain: EADIYQTPRYLVIGTGKKITLECSQTMGHDKMYWYQQDPGMELHLIHYSYGVNSTEKGDLSSESTVSRIRTEHFPLTLESARPSHTSQYLCASSELGEYTGELFFGEGSRLTVL.

V usage is TRBV30 and J usage is TRBJ2-7, with TRBD1 matching over 9 bases. The CDR3 has 17 amino acids. J lost 2 bases, V lost 2 bases, and 13 bases had no gene match. CDR1 and CDR2 from the germline V gene are GTSNPN and SVGIG (reference sequence). The CDR3 DNA reads TGTGCCTGGAGTAAACAGGGGGCTCGAGGGATCCCCTACGAGCAGTACTTC. It yields the protein CAWSKQGARGIPYEQYF. The full variable domain, completed using reference TRBV30 and TRBJ2-7, is SQTIHQWPATLVQPVGSPLSLECTVEGTSNPNLYWYRQAAGRGLQLLFYSVGIGQISSEVPQNLSASRPQDRQFILSSKKLLLSDSGFYLCAWSKQGARGIPYEQYFGPGTRLTVT.

This chain uses TRBV5-5 with TRBJ2-7; 7 bases are a match to TRBD2. Germline CDR1 reads SGHKS; CDR2 reads YYEKEE (reference sequence). V dropped 7 bases and J dropped 2; count of bases not matched to a gene: 15. This CDR3 is 16 amino acids long. The chain's CDR3 is CASPLKKWRETYEQYF. DNA of the CDR3: TGTGCCAGCCCACTTAAGAAGTGGCGGGAGACCTACGAGCAGTACTTC.

The chain carries TRBV2 and TRBJ2-1, with TRBD2 matching 10 bases. The CDR3 loop spans 12 amino acids. After removal of 4 bases from V and 10 bases from J, the junction contained 1 base not matched to a gene. Germline CDR1 and CDR2: SNHLY and FYNNEI. The CDR3 DNA sequence: TGTGCCAGCAGTGGTAGCGGGAGGGAGCAGTTCTTC. Its protein is CASSGSGREQFF.

The genes are TRBV9 and TRBJ2-1; unclear D gene. The CDR3 totals 17 residues. Trimming cost V 4 bases and J 0 bases, with 17 bases left between them. CDR1 and CDR2 from the germline V gene are SGDLS and YYNGEE. The CDR3 DNA follows: TGTGCCAGCAGCCATTCTCTGCGCGGACCCTCCTACAATGAGCAGTTCTTC. Protein sequence: CASSHSLRGPSYNEQFF.

The gene calls are TRBV4-2 and TRBJ1-4; 7 positions agree with TRBD1. The junction had 7 bases not matched to a gene; V was cut back by 1 base and J by 8 bases. The CDR3 has 15 amino acids. Germline values: CDR1 LGHNA, CDR2 YNFKEQ. This CDR3 reads CASSQGAGGREKLFF. Written as DNA, the CDR3 is TGTGCCAGCAGCCAAGGGGCAGGGGGACGCGAAAAACTGTTTTTT.

The chain joins TRBV13 to TRBJ2-7; tentatively, D is TRBD2 (6 bases). V lost 7 bases and J lost 5, with 15 bases in between. The CDR3 is 13 residues long. The germline V gene encodes CDR1 PRHDT and CDR2 FYEKMQ (reference sequence). As DNA, the CDR3 is TGTGCCAGCACCTTCGGGGGAGCGGACGAGCAGTACTTC. This sequence encodes CASTFGGADEQYF.

The chain carries TRBV11-2 and TRBJ2-5; D is unclear. This CDR3 region has 14 residues. The V gene's germline CDR1 is SGHAT and CDR2 FQNNGV. V gave up 1 base and J gave up 5 bases, with 11 bases separating them. CDR3 residues: CASSLGPGPETQYF. The CDR3 region has the DNA TGTGCCAGCAGCTTAGGGCCAGGCCCGGAGACCCAGTACTTC.

The chain joins TRBV11-1 to TRBJ1-2; no definite D call. V was pared by 1 base and J by 0 bases, with 12 bases between. The CDR3 consists of 16 residues. Germline V gives CDR1 SGHAT, CDR2 FQDESV (reference sequence). The chain's CDR3 is CASSLGNADANYGYTF. For the CDR3, the DNA is TGTGCCAGCAGCTTAGGAAATGCGGATGCTAACTATGGCTACACCTTC.

V and J are TRBV5-6 and TRBJ2-1, with TRBD1 as a possible D gene (5 bases). V dropped 0 bases and J dropped 1 base, with 8 bases sitting between them. From germline, CDR1 is SGHDT and CDR2 YYEEEE. The CDR3 extends over 15 amino acids. CDR3 coding DNA: TGTGCCAGCAGCTTGGGACAGAGATCCTACAATGAGCAGTTCTTC. This encodes CASSLGQRSYNEQFF.

This chain joins TRBV4-2 and TRBJ2-1, with TRBD1 matching over 7 bases. Germline V lookup: CDR1 LGHNA, CDR2 YNFKEQ. The CDR3 is 13 amino acids. V gave up 2 bases and J gave up 9 bases; unmatched junction bases: 4. The CDR3 protein is CASSQTGVVEQFF. The CDR3 DNA follows: TGTGCCAGCAGCCAAACAGGGGTGGTTGAGCAGTTCTTC.

V and J are TRBV5-6 and TRBJ2-7, with 8 bases that match TRBD1. This CDR3 has 15 amino acids. Germline loops: CDR1 SGHDT, CDR2 YYEEEE. With V trimmed by 2 bases and J by 4 bases, 8 bases remained unmatched. CDR3 coding DNA: TGTGCCAGCAGCTTCTGGACAGGGTGGGGGTACGAGCAGTACTTC. Encoded protein: CASSFWTGWGYEQYF.